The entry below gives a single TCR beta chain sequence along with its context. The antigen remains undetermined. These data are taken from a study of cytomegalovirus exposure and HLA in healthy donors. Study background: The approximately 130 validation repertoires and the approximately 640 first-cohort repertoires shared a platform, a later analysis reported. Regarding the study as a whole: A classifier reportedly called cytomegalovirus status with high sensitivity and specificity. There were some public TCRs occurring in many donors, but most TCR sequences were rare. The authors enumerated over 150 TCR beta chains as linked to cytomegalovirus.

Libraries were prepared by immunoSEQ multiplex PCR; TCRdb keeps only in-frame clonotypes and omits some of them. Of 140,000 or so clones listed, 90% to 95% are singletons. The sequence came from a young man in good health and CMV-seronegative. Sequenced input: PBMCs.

CDR3 region: CASSLTGRTGGSYEQYF. The CDR3 bases are TGTGCCAGCAGCTTAACGGGGAGGACAGGGGGTTCCTACGAGCAGTACTTC. The chain carries TRBV7-3 and TRBJ2-7; 10 bases are a match to TRBD1. Germline CDR1 is SGHTA and CDR2 is FQGTGA. The CDR3 length is 17 residues. Trimming cost V 0 bases and J 1 base; bases outside gene matches: 6.